This TCR beta chain originates from a study of blood T cell repertoires in COVID-19. Overall study: Sites across the United States, Italy and Spain contributed samples from acute and convalescent COVID-19. Sources were T cells, B-cell-depleted T cells, or PBMCs; the material itself was cDNA or gDNA.

Per the authors' pipeline: Estimation of nucleated cell counts relied on the amplification of reference gene primers. TCRdb's copy holds only in-frame clones and misses some; the assay was immunoSEQ multiplex PCR. Clone size and the V and J calls come from that table; the DNA yielded D and trimming. The sample includes 40,000 to 50,000 clones, more than 70% seen only once; the top ten take approximately 2%. V shed 1 base and J 0 bases; nucleotides not matched to a gene: 2. Germline lookup yields CDR1 LNHDA and CDR2 SQIVND (reference sequence). CDR3 size: 15 residues. This sequence was found in a woman aged 55-69 years with acute or convalescent COVID-19. Input material: peripheral blood. The chain recombines TRBV19 with TRBJ2-7; TRBD1 agrees at 8 bases. The CDR3 protein is CASSIGTGSSYEQYF. Written as DNA, the CDR3 is TGTGCCAGTAGTATAGGGACAGGGAGCTCCTACGAGCAGTACTTC.